The 17 T cell receptor beta chains below were found in one sample sequenced in a study of T cells after yellow fever vaccination. TCRdb reanalysed the 5' RACE reads using MiXCR and keeps one entry per CDR3 protein. This table holds 250,000 or so distinct CDR3 sequences, about 3.9% found once. Sequenced here: PBMCs, sampled 15 days after the yellow fever booster vaccination. The receptors here all came from a man aged 18 to 29 who received the YFV17D yellow fever vaccine.

At least ten counts were recorded for this clonotype. The V and J genes are TRBV11-2 and TRBJ2-2; D may match TRBD1 or TRBD2 (5 bases each). This CDR3 spans 16 amino acids. With 1 base removed from V and 8 bases from J, the gap between germline ends came to 17 bases. Germline CDR1 is SGHAT and CDR2 is FQNNGV. CDR3 DNA sequence: TGTGCCAGCAGCTTAGGATACGGGGCGGCGGGTGGGGAGCTGTTTTTT. Amino acids: CASSLGYGAAGGELFF.

This clonotype was recorded at least ten times. V usage is TRBV5-1 and J usage is TRBJ1-5, with TRBD1 matching over 8 bases. V shed 5 bases, J shed 5 bases, and the junction held 9 bases outside the gene matches. The CDR3 consists of 15 residues. Germline loops: CDR1 SGHRS, CDR2 YFSETQ. As DNA, the CDR3 is TGCGCCAGCAGGCCGACAGGGGACGGAGATCAGCCCCAGCATTTT. Amino acid sequence: CASRPTGDGDQPQHF.

This clonotype was observed many times. The J gene is TRBJ2-1, the V gene TRBV29-1, with D maybe TRBD1 (5 bases). The length of the CDR3 is 11 residues. Germline V gene sequence: CDR1 SQVTM, CDR2 ANQGSEA. CDR3 amino acids: CTGIMYNEQFF. For the CDR3, the DNA is TGCACAGGGATTATGTACAATGAGCAGTTCTTC.

On this clonotype: A clone one base away is much larger, so this may be a read error. The chain recombines TRBV7-3 with TRBJ2-2; D call uncertain. CDR3 length: 14 amino acids. V was shortened by 2 bases and J by 7 bases, with 11 bases between the two germline ends. CDR1 is SGHTA and CDR2 is FQGTGA in the germline V gene. The chain's CDR3 is CASSLVGSGGELFF. DNA of the CDR3: TGTGCCAGCAGCTTAGTGGGGTCTGGCGGGGAGCTGTTTTTT.

This clonotype has a count of ten or more. The CDR3 reads CASSFGQGPNEQFF. The CDR3 nucleotides read TGCGCCAGCAGCTTCGGGCAGGGGCCTAATGAGCAGTTCTTC. The chain employs TRBV5-1 and TRBJ2-1, with a possible D match to TRBD1 (6 bases). This CDR3 is built from 14 residues. Trimming left V 2 bases short and J 7 bases short, with 13 bases between. The germline V gene has CDR1 SGHRS and CDR2 YFSETQ.

Ten or more counts support this clonotype. The V and J genes are TRBV30 and TRBJ1-2, with a possible D match to TRBD1 (6 bases). This CDR3 is 13 amino acids long. V lost 6 bases to trimming and J lost 1 base, with 12 bases between them. Germline-derived CDR1 and CDR2 are GTSNPN and SVGIG (reference sequence). The CDR3 bases are TGTGCCTGCAGACAGGCTCTTAACTATGGCTACACCTTC. It specifies CACRQALNYGYTF.

This clonotype appeared many times. DNA of the CDR3: TGTGCCAGCTCACCGTTCGACAGGGGTTCGGGGGAGACCCAGTACTTC. This codes for CASSPFDRGSGETQYF. The chain has TRBV18 and TRBJ2-5; TRBD1 agrees at 8 bases. The V segment lost 3 bases and the J segment 5 bases; nucleotides outside the gene matches: 11. CDR1 is KGHSH, CDR2 LQKENI, per germline. The CDR3 sequence is 16 residues long.

This clonotype was seen at least ten times. In DNA, the CDR3 is TGTGCCAGCCATTGGTTTCGTCAGGTTCTTGGCGGGGAGCTGTTTTTT. Translated: CASHWFRQVLGGELFF. The chain has TRBV12-3 or TRBV12-4 and TRBJ2-2; D unclear. This CDR3 is built from 16 residues. V lost 8 bases and J 7 bases, leaving 23 bases between the germline ends.

This clonotype was seen at least ten times. The chain links TRBV9 to TRBJ1-3; no clear D. V was trimmed by 3 bases and J by 0 bases, leaving 10 bases between them. In germline, CDR1 is SGDLS, CDR2 YYNGEE. The length of the CDR3 is 15 residues. CDR3 residues: CASSALDNSGNTIYF. The CDR3 region has the DNA TGTGCCAGCAGCGCTTTAGATAACTCTGGAAACACCATATATTTT.

This clonotype was seen at least ten times. This rearrangement joins TRBV7-6 to TRBJ2-7; tentatively, D is TRBD2 (5 bases). The CDR3 contains 14 residues. Trimming removed 5 bases at V and 1 base at J, with 12 bases between. Germline values: CDR1 SGHVS, CDR2 FNYEAQ. CDR3 residues: CASSRYSGSYEQYV. The CDR3 coding sequence is TGTGCCAGCAGCCGTTATTCGGGGTCCTACGAGCAGTACGTC.

In its sample, this clonotype was seen many times. The chain combines TRBV21-1 with TRBJ2-1; the D call in the table, TRBD1, was not verified against the DNA. TRBV21-1 is designated a pseudogene. The CDR3 spans 12 residues. CDR3: CASTLPGMEQFF. CDR3 DNA: TGTGCCAGCACCCTTCCGGGAATGGAGCAGTTCTTC.

This clonotype has a count of ten or more. The V gene is TRBV5-1, the J gene TRBJ2-1; D not certain. Trimming stripped 6 bases from V and 6 bases from J, with 7 bases between. There are 11 residues in the CDR3. CDR1 and CDR2 (germline): SGHRS, YFSETQ. The CDR3 DNA reads as TGCGCCAGCAACTCCGGCAATGAGCAGTTCTTC. Protein product: CASNSGNEQFF.

This clonotype showed up many times. The chain couples TRBV27 to TRBJ1-5, with no clear D. V gave up 2 bases and J gave up 2 bases, with 10 bases separating them. The germline gives CDR1 MNHEY, CDR2 SMNVEV (reference sequence). The CDR3 contains 15 residues. This CDR3 is CASSLGGFGNQPQHF. The CDR3 coding sequence is TGTGCCAGCAGTTTAGGCGGGTTTGGCAATCAGCCCCAGCATTTT.

This clonotype was counted ten times or more. The genes are TRBV6-5 and TRBJ1-3; D gene uncertain. Germline V gene sequence: CDR1 MNHEY, CDR2 SVGAGI. The CDR3 totals 13 residues. V was pared by 6 bases and J by 4 bases, with 10 bases between. CDR3 in amino acids: CASRPGDGNTIYF. The CDR3, as DNA: TGTGCCAGCAGGCCAGGAGACGGAAACACCATATATTTT.

In this sample, this clonotype turned up many times. The rearrangement joins TRBV7-2 to TRBJ2-3, with D possibly being TRBD2 (6 bases). The germline CDR1 and CDR2 sequences are SGHTA and FQGNSA. V lost 7 bases, J lost 0 bases, and 14 bases lay in between. The CDR3 spans 15 residues. The CDR3 coding sequence is TGTGCCAGCATCAACGGAGCGGGTAGCACAGATACGCAGTATTTT. This sequence encodes CASINGAGSTDTQYF.

This clonotype was found many times. The chain has TRBV7-2 and TRBJ1-4, with D unresolved. Trimming pared 2 bases from V and 14 bases from J, leaving 12 bases between. This CDR3 is built from 12 residues. Germline lookup yields CDR1 SGHTA and CDR2 FQGNSA. CDR3 coding DNA: TGTGCCAGCAGCTTAAGGCCCCAAGCGCTGTTTTTT. Its protein product is CASSLRPQALFF.

The chain couples TRBV19 to TRBJ1-1; no reliable D call. Germline loops: CDR1 LNHDA, CDR2 SQIVND (reference sequence). The CDR3 spans 13 residues. V was trimmed by 5 bases and J by 4 bases, leaving 11 bases between them. CDR3 sequence (DNA): TGTGCCAGTAGTTTCCAGGATTTCACTGAAGCTTTCTTT. This gives the protein CASSFQDFTEAFF. Full variable domain (remainder filled in from reference TRBV19 and TRBJ1-1): DGGITQSPKYLFRKEGQNVTLSCEQNLNHDAMYWYRQDPGQGLRLIYYSQIVNDFQKGDIAEGYSVSREKKESFPLTVTSAQKNPTAFYLCASSFQDFTEAFFGQGTRLTVV.